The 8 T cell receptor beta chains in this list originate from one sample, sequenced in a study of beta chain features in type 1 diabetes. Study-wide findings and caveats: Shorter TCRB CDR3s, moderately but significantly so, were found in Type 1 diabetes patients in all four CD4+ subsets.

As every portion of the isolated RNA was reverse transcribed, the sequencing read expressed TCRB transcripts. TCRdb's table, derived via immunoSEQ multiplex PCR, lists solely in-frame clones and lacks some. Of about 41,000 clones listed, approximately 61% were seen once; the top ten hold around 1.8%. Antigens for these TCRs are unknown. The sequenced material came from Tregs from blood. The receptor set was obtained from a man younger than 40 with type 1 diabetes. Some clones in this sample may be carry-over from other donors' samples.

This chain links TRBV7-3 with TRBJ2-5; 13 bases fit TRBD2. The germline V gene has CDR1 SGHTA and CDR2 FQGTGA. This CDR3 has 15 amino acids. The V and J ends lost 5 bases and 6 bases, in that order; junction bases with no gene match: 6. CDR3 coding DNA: TGTGCCAGCAGCCCGGGGACTAGCGGGGCACAGACCCAGTACTTC. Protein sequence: CASSPGTSGAQTQYF.

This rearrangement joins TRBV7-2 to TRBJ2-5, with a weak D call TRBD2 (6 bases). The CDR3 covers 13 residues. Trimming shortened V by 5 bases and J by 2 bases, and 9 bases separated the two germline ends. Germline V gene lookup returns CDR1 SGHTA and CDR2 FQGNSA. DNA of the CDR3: TGTGCCAGCAGCCGTGGGAGGCAAGAGACCCAGTACTTC. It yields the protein CASSRGRQETQYF.

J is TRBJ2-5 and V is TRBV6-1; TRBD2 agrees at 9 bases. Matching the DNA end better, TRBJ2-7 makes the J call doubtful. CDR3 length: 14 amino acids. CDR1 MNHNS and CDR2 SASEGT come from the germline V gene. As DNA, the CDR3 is TGTGCCAGCAGTGAGGGCGGGGGGGGGTACGAGCAGTACTTC. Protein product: CASSEGGGGYEQYF.

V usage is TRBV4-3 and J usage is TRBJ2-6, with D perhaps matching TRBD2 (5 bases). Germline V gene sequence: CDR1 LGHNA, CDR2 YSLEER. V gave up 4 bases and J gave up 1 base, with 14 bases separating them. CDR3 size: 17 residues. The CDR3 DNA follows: TGCGCCAGCAGCCCCTATAGCGTCCGTTCTGGGGCCAACGTCCTGACTTTC. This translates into CASSPYSVRSGANVLTF.

The CDR3 here is CASSPSTGTLYNEQFF. The CDR3 nucleotides read TGCGCCAGCAGCCCGTCAACCGGGACTCTCTACAATGAGCAGTTCTTC. V and J are TRBV5-1 and TRBJ2-1, with D possibly TRBD2 on 6 matching bases. V lost 4 bases and J 3 bases, leaving 17 bases between the germline ends. Germline V CDR1 and CDR2: SGHRS, YFSETQ. The CDR3 runs to 16 residues.

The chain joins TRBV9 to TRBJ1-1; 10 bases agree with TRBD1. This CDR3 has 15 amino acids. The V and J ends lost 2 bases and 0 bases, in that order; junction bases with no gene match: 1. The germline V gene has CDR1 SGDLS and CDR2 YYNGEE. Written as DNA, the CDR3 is TGTGCCAGCAGCGTGACAGGGGGCATGAACACTGAAGCTTTCTTT. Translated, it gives CASSVTGGMNTEAFF.

CDR3 sequence: CSVDDRDNYGYTF. CDR3 nucleotide sequence: TGCAGCGTTGACGACAGAGATAACTATGGCTACACCTTC. The rearrangement links TRBV29-1 to TRBJ1-2; possibly TRBD1 for D (5 bases). The CDR3 loop spans 13 amino acids. V gave up 3 bases and J gave up 1 base, with 9 bases separating them. Germline V gives CDR1 SQVTM, CDR2 ANQGSEA.

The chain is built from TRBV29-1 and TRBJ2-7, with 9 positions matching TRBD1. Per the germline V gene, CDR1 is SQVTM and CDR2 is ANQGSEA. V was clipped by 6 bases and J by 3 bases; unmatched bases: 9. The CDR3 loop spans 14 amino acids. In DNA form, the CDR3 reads TGCAGCGTCGCCCGAACAGGGGGCGGCTACGAGCAGTACTTC. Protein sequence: CSVARTGGGYEQYF.